Following are 20 T cell receptor beta chains from one sample sequenced in a study of blood T cell repertoires in COVID-19. Data came from immunoSEQ multiplex PCR; TCRdb stores just in-frame clones and leaves some out. The sample has roughly 93,000 clones, about 85% seen once. Sequencing used peripheral blood. The receptors shown here come from a woman over 75 with acute or convalescent COVID-19.

The chain recombines TRBV7-2 with TRBJ1-5; no clear D. Germline values: CDR1 SGHTA, CDR2 FQGNSA. The CDR3 runs to 18 residues. V was clipped by 1 base and J by 0 bases, with 16 bases between them. The CDR3 region has the DNA TGTGCCAGCAGCTTAGTACCAGACATTCATTATAGCAATCAGCCCCAGCATTTT. Residues: CASSLVPDIHYSNQPQHF. Full variable domain (remainder filled in from reference TRBV7-2 and TRBJ1-5): GAGVSQSPSNKVTEKGKDVELRCDPISGHTALYWYRQSLGQGLEFLIYFQGNSAPDKSGLPSDRFSAERTGGSVSTLTIQRTQQEDSAVYLCASSLVPDIHYSNQPQHFGDGTRLSIL.

This clone was counted a few times. This chain links TRBV10-3 with TRBJ1-5; D not certain. The CDR3 runs 13 residues. Trimming removed 3 bases at V and 6 bases at J, with 9 bases between. The germline gives CDR1 ENHRY, CDR2 SYGVKD. CDR3 nucleotides: TGTGCCATCAGTGATGGGGAGGTTCAGCCCCAGCATTTT. This gives the protein CAISDGEVQPQHF.

The V and J genes are TRBV28 and TRBJ1-1, with 8 bases aligning to TRBD1. Trimming removed 10 bases from V and 1 base from J; junction bases left unmatched: 8. The CDR3 runs 14 residues. Germline CDR1 MDHEN, CDR2 SYDVKM. CDR3 region: CATFGQGRNTEAFF. CDR3 DNA: TGTGCCACATTCGGACAGGGCAGGAACACTGAAGCTTTCTTT.

This sequence joins TRBV5-6 and TRBJ1-5; perhaps TRBD1 as D (6 bases). The V gene lost 3 bases and the J gene lost 1 base, with 17 bases spanning the gap. The CDR3 spans 17 residues. The germline CDR1 and CDR2 sequences are SGHDT and YYEEEE. The CDR3 loop reads CASSWGRGGGSNQPQHF. The CDR3 nucleotides are TGTGCCAGCAGCTGGGGGCGGGGGGGTGGCAGCAATCAGCCCCAGCATTTT.

This sequence joins TRBV2 and TRBJ1-2; TRBD1 is a possible D gene (6 bases). Germline V gene lookup returns CDR1 SNHLY and CDR2 FYNNEI. This CDR3 contains 14 residues. The V gene lost 5 bases and the J gene lost 4 bases, with 14 bases spanning the gap. The CDR3 sequence: CASSRQDRGYGYTF. The CDR3 nucleotides read TGTGCCAGCAGTCGACAGGACCGAGGCTATGGCTACACCTTC.

The chain has TRBV10-2 and TRBJ2-2; no reliable D call. CDR3 length equals 13 residues. The ends were cut back, 1 base at V and 6 bases at J, with 6 bases in the middle. Germline V gives CDR1 WSHSY, CDR2 SAAADI. CDR3 protein: CASSEFYSGELFF. The CDR3 DNA sequence: TGCGCCAGCAGTGAGTTCTACTCCGGGGAGCTGTTTTTT.

The chain has TRBV5-4 and TRBJ1-4; D uncertain. The ends were cut back, 1 base at V and 3 bases at J, with 10 bases in the middle. Germline-derived CDR1 and CDR2 are SGHNT and YYREEE (reference sequence). The CDR3 is 15 amino acids. The CDR3 nucleotides read TGTGCCAGCAGCTTGCGCGGGGTGTCTAATGAAAAACTGTTTTTT. It yields the protein CASSLRGVSNEKLFF.

The V call is TRBV6-2 or TRBV6-3, the J call TRBJ1-2; possible D gene TRBD1, 5 bases. The V gene's germline CDR1 is MNHEY and CDR2 SVGEGT. CDR3 length: 13 residues. V was trimmed by 2 bases and J by 12 bases, leaving 16 bases between them. The CDR3 is CASSYAAAGYNTF. Written as DNA, the CDR3 is TGTGCCAGCAGTTACGCGGCGGCAGGGTATAACACCTTC.

This CDR3 is CASSQQGLGNSPLHF. CDR3 nucleotides: TGTGCCAGCAGCCAACAGGGTCTAGGCAATTCACCCCTCCACTTT. This chain connects TRBV7-9 to TRBJ1-6, with D tentatively TRBD1 (6 bases). Trimming took 5 bases from V and 7 from J, leaving 15 bases between them. The CDR3 is made up of 15 amino acids. Germline loops: CDR1 SEHNR, CDR2 FQNEAQ (reference sequence).

The chain recombines TRBV25-1 with TRBJ2-7; D is uncertain. Between the trimmed V and J ends, which lost 5 bases and 4 bases, there was a span of 9 bases. Germline-derived CDR1 and CDR2 are MGHDK and SYGVNS. The CDR3 sequence is 12 residues long. Here the CDR3 DNA reads TGTGCCAGCAGTCGTAGTCAATACGAGCAGTACTTC. This codes for CASSRSQYEQYF.

This chain uses TRBV2 with TRBJ1-1; 7 bases are shared with TRBD1. Losses at the gene ends were 11 bases for V and 13 bases for J; bases not matched to a gene: 19. CDR1 is SNHLY, CDR2 FYNNEI, per germline. This CDR3 contains 13 residues. CDR3 in amino acids: CACNPSPDRSFFF. The CDR3 nucleotides read TGTGCCTGCAACCCCTCCCCGGACAGGTCTTTTTTCTTT.

This chain links TRBV5-1 with TRBJ2-1, with D perhaps matching TRBD2 (7 bases). The CDR3 has 16 residues. Looked up from germline, CDR1 is SGHRS and CDR2 is YFSETQ. Trimming left V 1 base short and J 8 bases short, with 19 bases between. CDR3 region: CASSLYAGASRDEQFF. The CDR3 nucleotides are TGCGCCAGCAGCTTGTATGCGGGGGCTAGTCGGGATGAGCAGTTCTTC.

The chain recombines TRBV12-2 with TRBJ2-3; the table gives TRBD2 as D, unverified against the DNA. TRBV12-2 is flagged as a pseudogene. The CDR3 totals 20 residues. The DNA of the CDR3 is TGTGCAAGTCGCTCGTTGACAGGCGGGAGGGGGGCAACCGGCACAGATACGCAGTATTTT. Its translation is CASRSLTGGRGATGTDTQYF.

This clone came up a few times. The V and J genes are TRBV24-1 and TRBJ1-1, with 7 bases identical to TRBD1. Per the germline V gene, CDR1 is KGHDR and CDR2 is SFDVKD. With V trimmed by 4 bases and J by 10 bases, 8 bases remained unmatched. The CDR3 consists of 13 residues. The CDR3 protein is CATSDPNRGTAFF. CDR3 in DNA: TGTGCCACCAGTGACCCCAACAGGGGAACAGCTTTCTTT.

The chain has TRBV5-8 and TRBJ1-5; 7 bases line up with TRBD1. Trimming cost V 0 bases and J 9 bases; bases outside gene matches: 6. Germline CDR1 SGHTS, CDR2 YDEGEE. The CDR3 is 14 residues long. The CDR3 DNA reads TGTGCCAGCAGCTTGGTTTTCAGGGGGAGGCCCCAGCATTTT. Its protein is CASSLVFRGRPQHF.

The chain uses TRBV12-3 or TRBV12-4 and TRBJ1-3; D call uncertain. The CDR3 length is 13 residues. Trimming removed 5 bases from V and 0 bases from J, with 5 bases in between. This CDR3 reads CASSRGSGNTIYF. The CDR3 nucleotides are TGTGCCAGCAGTCGGGGCTCTGGAAACACCATATATTTT.

The genes are TRBV19 and TRBJ1-1; 7 nucleotides match TRBD1. The CDR3 sequence is 14 residues long. V shed 4 bases, J shed 4 bases, and the junction held 6 bases outside the gene matches. Germline loops: CDR1 LNHDA, CDR2 SQIVND (reference sequence). This CDR3 reads CASSTQGGGTEAFF. As DNA, the CDR3 is TGTGCCAGTAGTACTCAGGGGGGAGGCACTGAAGCTTTCTTT.

V and J are TRBV19 and TRBJ1-4; D is undetermined. The CDR3 spans 15 residues. Deletions cut 1 base from V and 3 bases from J, with 9 bases between. From germline, CDR1 is LNHDA and CDR2 SQIVND (reference sequence). The CDR3 DNA reads TGTGCCAGTAGTATAGGTTGGGCCTCTAATGAAAAACTGTTTTTT. This translates into CASSIGWASNEKLFF.

This chain joins TRBV5-4 and TRBJ2-5; 9 nucleotides agree with TRBD2. The CDR3 loop spans 16 amino acids. Trimming took 0 bases from V and 6 from J; bases not matched to a gene: 9. Germline CDR1 is SGHNT and CDR2 is YYREEE (reference sequence). CDR3 in DNA: TGTGCCAGCAGCTTGGTCGGCGGGGGGGTTTCTCAGACCCAGTACTTC. This translates into CASSLVGGGVSQTQYF.

This chain uses TRBV19 with TRBJ1-6; maybe TRBD1 (5 bases). CDR1 is LNHDA, CDR2 SQIVND, per germline (reference sequence). V dropped 5 bases and J dropped 7 bases, with 15 bases sitting between them. There are 15 residues in the CDR3. In DNA, the CDR3 is TGTGCCAGTAGTGAGCAGGGACTCAGGAATTCACCCCTCCACTTT. Its protein is CASSEQGLRNSPLHF.